A single sample is the source of the 15 T cell receptor beta chains below, sequenced in a study of T-cell memory formation after mild COVID-19. TCRdb processed the 5' RACE reads anew with MiXCR; each CDR3 protein has one entry. There are some 310,000 distinct CDR3 sequences in the sample; about 20% occur only once, and 21% lies in the top ten. Material for sequencing was PBMCs or a T cell subset sorted from them (not recorded which). All receptors derive from a man younger than 30 who had mild COVID-19 (a few samples of this study predate the infection). Cell type and time point are not known.

This clonotype was counted only a few times. The chain couples TRBV20-1 to TRBJ1-1; TRBD1 agrees at 8 bases. Losses at the gene ends were 0 bases for V and 5 bases for J; bases not matched to a gene: 8. The germline V gene has CDR1 DFQATT and CDR2 SNEGSKA (reference sequence). The CDR3 spans 15 residues. CDR3 nucleotides: TGCAGTGCTAGAGATCCGAGGACAGGGCGTACTGAAGCTTTCTTT. Encoded protein: CSARDPRTGRTEAFF.

This clonotype was observed a handful of times. The rearrangement uses TRBV12-3 or TRBV12-4 and TRBJ2-7; 11 bases are a match to TRBD1. This CDR3 is 15 amino acids long. The V gene end was trimmed by 3 bases and the J gene end by 4 bases; junction bases not matched to a gene: 5. DNA of the CDR3: TGTGCCAGCAGTTTCCCCGGACAGGGGGCTTACGAGCAGTACTTC. Its protein is CASSFPGQGAYEQYF.

The CDR3 coding sequence is TGTGCCAGCGGACAGGGGCAGACCTACGAGCAGTACGTC. Its protein product is CASGQGQTYEQYV. The chain couples TRBV6-2 or TRBV6-3 to TRBJ2-7; 9 nucleotides line up with TRBD1. This CDR3 is 13 amino acids long. CDR1 is MNHEY and CDR2 is SVGEGT in the germline V gene. The V gene end was trimmed by 8 bases and the J gene end by 2 bases; junction bases not matched to a gene: 4.

This clonotype was observed a handful of times. V is TRBV6-5 and J is TRBJ2-2; TRBD1 is a possible D gene (5 bases). The germline V gene encodes CDR1 MNHEY and CDR2 SVGAGI. The CDR3 runs to 18 residues. V was cut by 2 bases and J by 0 bases, with 16 bases left in between. CDR3 coding DNA: TGTGCCAGCAGTTACCCAACTGGGGCGACCGCGAACACCGGGGAGCTGTTTTTT. Residues: CASSYPTGATANTGELFF.

The sample holds a few counts of this clonotype. The chain is built from TRBV4-1 and TRBJ2-7; 14 nucleotides match TRBD2. The trim removed 6 bases at V and 3 bases at J, leaving 4 bases unmatched. The CDR3 spans 15 residues. Germline loops: CDR1 MGHRA, CDR2 YSYEKL. As DNA, the CDR3 is TGCGCCAGCAGGGCGGGACTAGCGGGGGTCTACGAGCAGTACTTC. This gives the protein CASRAGLAGVYEQYF.

The V and J genes are TRBV7-2 and TRBJ1-4, with 7 positions matching TRBD1. The germline gives CDR1 SGHTA, CDR2 FQGNSA. This CDR3 spans 14 amino acids. The ends lost 7 bases at V and 5 bases at J; junction bases unmatched: 7. For the CDR3, the DNA is TGTGCCAGCACCAAGGACAGGCAGAATGAAAAACTGTTTTTT. Translated: CASTKDRQNEKLFF.

This clonotype occurred a few times. This chain uses TRBV7-7 with TRBJ2-3, with D perhaps being TRBD1 or TRBD2 (5 bases each). V was trimmed by 11 bases and J by 4 bases, leaving 19 bases between them. CDR1 is SSHAT and CDR2 is FNYEAQ in the germline V gene (reference sequence). This CDR3 comprises 14 residues. The CDR3 DNA is TGTGCCGCCGGAGACCGGGACGGGGCAGATACGCAGTATTTT. Translating it yields CAAGDRDGADTQYF.

This clonotype was seen many times. The gene calls are TRBV7-3 and TRBJ2-3; D might be TRBD2 (5 bases). The CDR3 is 13 amino acids. V was pared by 8 bases and J by 0 bases, with 9 bases between. Germline V gives CDR1 SGHTA, CDR2 FQGTGA. The CDR3 sequence is CASRDSSTDTQYF. The CDR3 bases are TGTGCCAGCCGGGATTCTAGCACAGATACGCAGTATTTT.

This clonotype was counted only a few times. The J gene is TRBJ2-5, the V gene TRBV7-9; tentative D call: TRBD1 (5 bases). This CDR3 has 13 residues. V was trimmed by 5 bases and J by 7 bases, leaving 14 bases between them. Germline CDR1 reads SEHNR; CDR2 reads FQNEAQ (reference sequence). The CDR3 region is CASSPTGPVTQYF. CDR3 DNA: TGTGCCAGCAGCCCCACAGGACCCGTGACCCAGTACTTC.

J is TRBJ2-3 and V is TRBV9; TRBD1 matches 8 bases. V shed 2 bases, J shed 2 bases, and the junction held 7 bases outside the gene matches. The V gene's germline CDR1 is SGDLS and CDR2 YYNGEE. The CDR3 sequence is 16 residues long. The CDR3 DNA sequence: TGTGCCAGCAGCGTGGGACAGGCCTTGCTCACAGATACGCAGTATTTT. Protein sequence: CASSVGQALLTDTQYF. Together with reference TRBV9 and TRBJ2-3, the CDR3 gives the full variable domain: DSGVTQTPKHLITATGQRVTLRCSPRSGDLSVYWYQQSLDQGLQFLIQYYNGEERAKGNILERFSAQQFPDLHSELNLSSLELGDSALYFCASSVGQALLTDTQYFGPGTRLTVL.

CDR3 sequence (DNA): TGTGCCAGCAGCCCGAGCGGGGGCCGAGGAGATACGCAGTATTTT. This translates into CASSPSGGRGDTQYF. The rearrangement links TRBV5-4 to TRBJ2-3; 8 bases map to TRBD2. The CDR3 length is 15 residues. Germline lookup yields CDR1 SGHNT and CDR2 YYREEE (reference sequence). Germline trimming cut 4 bases from V and 5 bases from J; bases unmatched to any gene: 9.

This clonotype was recorded a few times. DNA for the CDR3: TGTGCCAGCAGTACCATATGGGGGACAGGGGAAGAGACCCAGTACTTC. Translated, it gives CASSTIWGTGEETQYF. This chain joins TRBV28 and TRBJ2-5; 10 bases map to TRBD1. The germline gives CDR1 MDHEN, CDR2 SYDVKM. This CDR3 is 16 amino acids long. The V and J ends lost 5 bases and 3 bases, in that order; junction bases with no gene match: 9.

This chain links TRBV21-1 with TRBJ2-6; TRBD1 reflects the table's D call only, with no check against the DNA. TRBV21-1 has pseudogene status. This CDR3 comprises 20 residues. The CDR3 nucleotides read TGTGCCAGCAGCACTCACTGGACAGGCCAGTCCCTCTCTGGGGCCAACGTCCTGACTTTC. Translated, it gives CASSTHWTGQSLSGANVLTF.

V gene TRBV9 combines with J gene TRBJ1-4; D gene ambiguous. CDR1 SGDLS and CDR2 YYNGEE come from the germline V gene. The V gene lost 4 bases and the J gene lost 7 bases, with 14 bases spanning the gap. The CDR3 has 14 residues. The DNA of the CDR3 is TGTGCCAGCAGCTCCCAAGGGAGGAGTGAAAAACTGTTTTTT. This sequence encodes CASSSQGRSEKLFF.

The rearrangement joins TRBV6-2 or TRBV6-3 to TRBJ1-2; TRBD1 matches 9 bases. With 0 bases clipped from V and 9 bases from J, the junction kept 5 bases outside the gene matches. CDR1 and CDR2 from the germline V gene are MNHEY and SVGEGT. The CDR3 spans 14 residues. The CDR3 reads CASSYSGQGFRYTF. CDR3 nucleotide sequence: TGTGCCAGCAGTTACTCCGGACAGGGGTTCCGCTACACCTTC.